The 23 T cell receptor beta chains listed next were all sequenced from one sample in a study of response to subunit inactivated influenza vaccine. From the RT-PCR reads, TCRdb called clonotypes with MiXCR, one entry per CDR3 protein. The sample includes more than 600,000 distinct CDR3 sequences, around 18% of them seen just once. The starting material was PBMCs from blood, obtained about 5 days after vaccination. The receptor source for this set is a man aged 45-65 years who received an inactivated influenza vaccine.

The chain couples TRBV27 to TRBJ1-2, with D perhaps matching TRBD1 (5 bases). Trimming shortened V by 8 bases and J by 4 bases, and 14 bases separated the two germline ends. This CDR3 contains 13 residues. Germline V gene sequence: CDR1 MNHEY, CDR2 SMNVEV (reference sequence). CDR3 protein: CASRPGVGYGYTF. In DNA form, the CDR3 reads TGTGCCAGCCGCCCGGGGGTTGGCTATGGCTACACCTTC.

This clonotype was found a few times. V usage is TRBV4-1 and J usage is TRBJ2-3; 7 bases line up with TRBD1. Germline loops: CDR1 MGHRA, CDR2 YSYEKL. V shed 4 bases and J 5 bases; nucleotides not matched to a gene: 9. The length of the CDR3 is 15 residues. CDR3 in DNA: TGCGCCAGCAGCCTAGACAGGGCAAAAGTAGATACGCAGTATTTT. Amino acids: CASSLDRAKVDTQYF.

The J gene is TRBJ2-3, the V gene TRBV29-1, with D possibly TRBD2 on 6 matching bases. The CDR3 totals 14 residues. Germline values: CDR1 SQVTM, CDR2 ANQGSEA. V was pared by 6 bases and J by 2 bases, with 15 bases between. CDR3 bases: TGCAGCGTGCGGGACGGGTCCAACACAGATACGCAGTATTTT. It codes for CSVRDGSNTDTQYF.

This clonotype was detected many times. The rearrangement uses TRBV29-1 and TRBJ2-7; perhaps TRBD2 as D (5 bases). The CDR3 totals 12 residues. V lost 4 bases, J lost 1 base, and 8 bases lay in between. Germline-derived CDR1 and CDR2 are SQVTM and ANQGSEA. The CDR3 region has the DNA TGCAGCGTTGTAGGAGGATCCTACGAGCAGTACTTC. It specifies CSVVGGSYEQYF.

The rearrangement uses TRBV6-5 and TRBJ1-1; TRBD1 agrees at 7 bases. The CDR3 has 15 amino acids. Looked up from germline, CDR1 is MNHEY and CDR2 is SVGAGI. The V and J ends lost 5 bases and 1 base, in that order; junction bases with no gene match: 7. CDR3 nucleotides: TGTGCCAGCAGTACTAAACAGGGGACGAACACTGAAGCTTTCTTT. Its protein product is CASSTKQGTNTEAFF.

This clonotype showed up many times. The chain couples TRBV3-1 to TRBJ2-7, with D unresolved. The germline gives CDR1 LGHDT, CDR2 YNNKEL (reference sequence). The CDR3 is made up of 11 amino acids. V lost 3 bases, J lost 7 bases, and 7 bases lay in between. CDR3 protein: CASSQVGEQYF. The CDR3 region has the DNA TGTGCCAGCAGCCAGGTGGGAGAGCAGTACTTC.

This chain connects TRBV24-1 to TRBJ2-2; D tentatively fits TRBD1 or TRBD2 (5 bases each). Per germline, CDR1 KGHDR and CDR2 SFDVKD. The germline V and J ends were trimmed by 3 bases and 6 bases, with 13 bases remaining between them. The CDR3 has 15 residues. The CDR3 is CATSDNRDRSGELFF. CDR3 nucleotide sequence: TGTGCCACCAGTGATAACCGGGACCGCTCCGGGGAGCTGTTTTTT.

The chain joins TRBV29-1 to TRBJ2-1, with 7 bases matching TRBD2. CDR3 length: 12 amino acids. The germline V gene has CDR1 SQVTM and CDR2 ANQGSEA. With V trimmed by 3 bases and J by 6 bases, 2 bases remained unmatched. CDR3 DNA sequence: TGCAGCGTTGACTCGGGAGGCAATGAGCAGTTCTTC. This codes for CSVDSGGNEQFF.

This clonotype came up a few times. The chain combines TRBV7-2 with TRBJ2-3; D is ambiguous. V was cut by 4 bases and J by 8 bases, with 25 bases left in between. This CDR3 spans 17 amino acids. Germline CDR1 SGHTA, CDR2 FQGNSA. The CDR3 loop is CASSWGWAGDLGVTQYF. CDR3 DNA: TGTGCCAGCAGCTGGGGTTGGGCTGGAGACCTAGGTGTTACGCAGTATTTT.

This chain connects TRBV29-1 to TRBJ2-5; 9 bases fit TRBD1. Germline loops: CDR1 SQVTM, CDR2 ANQGSEA. This CDR3 contains 13 residues. Trimming cost V 7 bases and J 5 bases; bases outside gene matches: 8. The CDR3 protein is CSGAGTGIETQYF. CDR3 coding DNA: TGCAGCGGGGCCGGGACAGGGATCGAGACCCAGTACTTC.

A few counts support this clonotype. The rearrangement uses TRBV5-1 and TRBJ2-3; 11 bases match TRBD2. After removal of 4 bases from V and 2 bases from J, the junction contained 6 bases not matched to a gene. The CDR3 runs 16 residues. Germline assignment: CDR1 SGHRS and CDR2 YFSETQ. CDR3 protein: CASSTLAGADTDTQYF. DNA for the CDR3: TGCGCCAGCAGCACACTAGCGGGGGCCGACACAGATACGCAGTATTTT.

The rearrangement uses TRBV18 and TRBJ2-6, with D possibly matching TRBD2 (6 bases). Germline CDR1 is KGHSH and CDR2 is LQKENI. The CDR3 sequence is 17 residues long. V lost 3 bases and J 0 bases, leaving 12 bases between the germline ends. In DNA form, the CDR3 reads TGTGCCAGCTCACCTCCCGGACTACGCTCTGGGGCCAACGTCCTGACTTTC. It is translated as CASSPPGLRSGANVLTF. The full variable domain, completed using reference TRBV18 and TRBJ2-6, is NAGVMQNPRHLVRRRGQEARLRCSPMKGHSHVYWYRQLPEEGLKFMVYLQKENIIDESGMPKERFSAEFPKEGPSILRIQQVVRGDSAAYFCASSPPGLRSGANVLTFGAGSRLTVL.

The V gene is TRBV7-6, the J gene TRBJ2-3, with D perhaps matching TRBD1 (6 bases). Trimming shortened V by 3 bases and J by 3 bases, and 16 bases separated the two germline ends. The CDR3 totals 16 residues. The germline V gene encodes CDR1 SGHVS and CDR2 FNYEAQ. The CDR3 DNA reads TGTGCCAGCAGCTTGCGACAGGCCGGGAAAACAGATACGCAGTATTTT. It is translated as CASSLRQAGKTDTQYF.

This chain links TRBV10-2 with TRBJ1-1; 11 bases align to TRBD1. Germline V gene lookup returns CDR1 WSHSY and CDR2 SAAADI. The CDR3 runs 13 residues. V was clipped by 9 bases and J by 10 bases; unmatched bases: 10. The CDR3 sequence: CASSGQGASRAFF. For the CDR3, the DNA is TGCGCCAGTTCTGGACAGGGGGCATCGCGAGCTTTCTTT.

This clonotype turned up a few times. V and J are TRBV7-2 and TRBJ2-7; TRBD2 agrees at 12 bases. CDR1 and CDR2 (germline): SGHTA, FQGNSA. After removal of 2 bases from V and 0 bases from J, the junction contained 5 bases not matched to a gene. The length of the CDR3 is 17 residues. The chain's CDR3 is CASSLTSGGTLSYEQYF. The CDR3 DNA reads TGTGCCAGCAGCTTAACTAGCGGGGGGACCCTCTCCTACGAGCAGTACTTC.

The chain is built from TRBV7-9 and TRBJ2-3; D might be TRBD2 (7 bases). The CDR3 runs to 17 residues. V lost 5 bases to trimming and J lost 2 bases, with 20 bases between them. The germline V gene encodes CDR1 SEHNR and CDR2 FQNEAQ (reference sequence). The CDR3 bases are TGTGCCAGCAGCCTCGGCGGGGGCGGGGGTGCCACAGATACGCAGTATTTT. It specifies CASSLGGGGGATDTQYF.

This clonotype has only a few counts. V usage is TRBV5-6 and J usage is TRBJ1-1; D ambiguous. This CDR3 region has 13 residues. Trimming took 2 bases from V and 3 from J, leaving 8 bases between them. Germline-derived CDR1 and CDR2 are SGHDT and YYEEEE. For the CDR3, the DNA is TGTGCCAGCAGCTTAGGAACCTACACTGAAGCTTTCTTT. Translating it yields CASSLGTYTEAFF.

The table lists this clonotype with a few counts. The chain links TRBV11-3 to TRBJ2-7; possible D gene TRBD1, 6 bases. V shed 1 base and J shed 2 bases, with 15 bases lying between them. The germline V gene encodes CDR1 SGHNT and CDR2 YENEEA. The CDR3 covers 16 residues. The chain's CDR3 is CASSLGGGSATYEQYF. The CDR3 DNA follows: TGTGCCAGCAGCTTAGGTGGGGGCTCCGCGACCTACGAGCAGTACTTC. The entire variable domain, with the rest obtained from reference TRBV11-3 and TRBJ2-7, is as follows: EAGVVQSPRYKIIEKKQPVAFWCNPISGHNTLYWYLQNLGQGPELLIRYENEEAVDDSQLPKDRFSAERLKGVDSTLKIQPAELGDSAVYLCASSLGGGSATYEQYFGPGTRLTVT.

This clonotype appeared many times. The chain employs TRBV12-3 or TRBV12-4 and TRBJ2-7; TRBD1 matches 9 bases. The trim removed 6 bases at V and 2 bases at J, leaving 8 bases unmatched. This CDR3 region has 15 residues. Here the CDR3 reads CASSASGTGTYEQYF. The CDR3, as DNA: TGTGCCAGCAGCGCATCCGGGACAGGGACCTACGAGCAGTACTTC.

The rearrangement uses TRBV20-1 and TRBJ2-1; the match to TRBD1 covers 7 bases. Trimming took 6 bases from V and 0 from J; bases not matched to a gene: 5. This CDR3 has 14 residues. Germline V gene sequence: CDR1 DFQATT, CDR2 SNEGSKA (reference sequence). DNA for the CDR3: TGCAGTGCCCAGACAGGGAGCTCCTACAATGAGCAGTTCTTC. Translating it yields CSAQTGSSYNEQFF.

This clonotype occurred a few times. V usage is TRBV6-5 and J usage is TRBJ1-2, with D possibly TRBD1 on 5 matching bases. The germline CDR1 and CDR2 sequences are MNHEY and SVGAGI. This CDR3 comprises 14 residues. The V and J ends lost 4 bases and 5 bases respectively, with 14 bases between them. CDR3 residues: CASSSPGKGYGYTF. In DNA, the CDR3 is TGTGCCAGCAGTTCCCCGGGAAAGGGGTATGGCTACACCTTC.

This clonotype has a handful of counts. The rearrangement joins TRBV6-1 to TRBJ1-4; 9 bases align to TRBD1. The J segment lost 3 bases and the V segment lost 5 bases, leaving 4 bases of the junction unmatched. Germline V gives CDR1 MNHNS, CDR2 SASEGT. The CDR3 extends over 15 amino acids. For the CDR3, the DNA is TGTGCCAGCAGTACCGGGACAGGGTCTAATGAAAAACTGTTTTTT. Translated: CASSTGTGSNEKLFF.

The V call is TRBV6-5, the J call TRBJ1-2; D not certain. Trimming cost V 2 bases and J 8 bases, with 15 bases left between them. The CDR3 totals 14 residues. CDR1 and CDR2 (germline): MNHEY, SVGAGI. CDR3 region: CASSYEARGRGYTF. DNA of the CDR3: TGTGCCAGCAGTTACGAAGCACGAGGACGGGGCTACACCTTC.